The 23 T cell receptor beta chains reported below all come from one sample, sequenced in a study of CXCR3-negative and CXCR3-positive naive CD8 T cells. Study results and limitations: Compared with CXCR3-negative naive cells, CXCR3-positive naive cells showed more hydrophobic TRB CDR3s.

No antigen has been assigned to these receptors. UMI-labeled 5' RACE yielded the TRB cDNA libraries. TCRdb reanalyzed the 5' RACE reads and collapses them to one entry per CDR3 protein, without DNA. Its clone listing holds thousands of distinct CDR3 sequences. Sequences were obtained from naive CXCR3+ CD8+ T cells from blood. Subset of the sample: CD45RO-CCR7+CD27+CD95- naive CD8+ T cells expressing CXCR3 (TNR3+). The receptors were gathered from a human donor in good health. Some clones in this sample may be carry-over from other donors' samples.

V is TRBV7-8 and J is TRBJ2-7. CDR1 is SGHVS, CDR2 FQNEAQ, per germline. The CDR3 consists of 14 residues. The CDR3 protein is CASRRRQNSYEQYF.

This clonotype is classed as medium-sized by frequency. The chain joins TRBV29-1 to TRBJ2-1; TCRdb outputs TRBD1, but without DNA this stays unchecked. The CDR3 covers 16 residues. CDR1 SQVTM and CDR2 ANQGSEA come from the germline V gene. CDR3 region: CSAGTGGWGAGNEQFF.

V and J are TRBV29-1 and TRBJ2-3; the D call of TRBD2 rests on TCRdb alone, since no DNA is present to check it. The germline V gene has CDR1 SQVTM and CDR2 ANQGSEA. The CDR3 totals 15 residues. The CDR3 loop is CSVEGADWTFNEQYF.

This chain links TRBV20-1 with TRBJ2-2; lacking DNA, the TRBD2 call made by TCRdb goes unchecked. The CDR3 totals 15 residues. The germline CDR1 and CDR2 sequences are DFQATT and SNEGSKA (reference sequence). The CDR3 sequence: CSARDFLAGAGELFF.

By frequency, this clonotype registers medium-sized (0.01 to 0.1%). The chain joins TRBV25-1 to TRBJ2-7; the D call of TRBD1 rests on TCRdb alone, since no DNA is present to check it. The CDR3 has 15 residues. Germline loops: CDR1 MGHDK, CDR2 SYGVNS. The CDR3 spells CASSDSRTGGDEQYF.

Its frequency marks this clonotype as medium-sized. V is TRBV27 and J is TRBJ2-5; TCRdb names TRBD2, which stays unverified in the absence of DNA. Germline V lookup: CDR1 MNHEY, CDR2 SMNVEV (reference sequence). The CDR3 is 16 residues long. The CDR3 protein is CASSSLRLAGGETQYF.

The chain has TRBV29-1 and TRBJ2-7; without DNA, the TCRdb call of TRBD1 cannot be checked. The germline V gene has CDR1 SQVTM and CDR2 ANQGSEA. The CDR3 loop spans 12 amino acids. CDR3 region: CSVEGAEYEQYF.

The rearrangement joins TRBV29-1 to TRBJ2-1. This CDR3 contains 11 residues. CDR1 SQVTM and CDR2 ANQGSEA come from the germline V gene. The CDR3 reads CSASFLNEQFF.

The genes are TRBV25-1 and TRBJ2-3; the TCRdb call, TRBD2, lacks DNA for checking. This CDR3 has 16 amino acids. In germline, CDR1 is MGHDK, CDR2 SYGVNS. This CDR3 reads CASSNPLAGEPDTQYF. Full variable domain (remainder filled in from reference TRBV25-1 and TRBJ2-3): EADIYQTPRYLVIGTGKKITLECSQTMGHDKMYWYQQDPGMELHLIHYSYGVNSTEKGDLSSESTVSRIRTEHFPLTLESARPSHTSQYLCASSNPLAGEPDTQYFGPGTRLTVL.

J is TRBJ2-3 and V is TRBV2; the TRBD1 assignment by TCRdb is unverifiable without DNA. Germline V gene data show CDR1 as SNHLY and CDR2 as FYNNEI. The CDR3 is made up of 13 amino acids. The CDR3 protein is CAADRDYTDTQYF.

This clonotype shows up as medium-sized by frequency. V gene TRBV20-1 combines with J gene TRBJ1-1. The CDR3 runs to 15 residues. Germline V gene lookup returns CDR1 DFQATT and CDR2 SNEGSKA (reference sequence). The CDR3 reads CSARDLQKSSTEAFF.

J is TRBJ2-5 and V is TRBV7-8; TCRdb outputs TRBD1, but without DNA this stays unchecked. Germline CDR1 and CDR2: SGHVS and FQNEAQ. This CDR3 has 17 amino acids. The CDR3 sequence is CASSLVRTGFFSYEQYF.

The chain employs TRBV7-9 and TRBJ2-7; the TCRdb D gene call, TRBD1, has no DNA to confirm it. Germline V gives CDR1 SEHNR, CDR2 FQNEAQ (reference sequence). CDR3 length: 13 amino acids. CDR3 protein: CASSSPGTGVQYF.

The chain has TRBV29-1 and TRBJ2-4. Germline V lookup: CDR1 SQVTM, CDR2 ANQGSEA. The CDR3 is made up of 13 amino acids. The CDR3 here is CSVFLLGKNIQYF.

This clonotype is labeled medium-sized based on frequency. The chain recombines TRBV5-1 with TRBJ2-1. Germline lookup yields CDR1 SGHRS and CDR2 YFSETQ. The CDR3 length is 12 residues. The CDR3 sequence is CAMTREYNEQFF.

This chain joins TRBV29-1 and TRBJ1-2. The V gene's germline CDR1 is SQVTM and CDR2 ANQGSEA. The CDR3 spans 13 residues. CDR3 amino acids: CSVVGPAGRGYTF.

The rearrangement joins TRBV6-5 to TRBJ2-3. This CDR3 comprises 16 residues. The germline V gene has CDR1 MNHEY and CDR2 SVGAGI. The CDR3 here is CASSYLPRASTDTQYF.

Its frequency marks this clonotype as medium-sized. The chain's CDR3 is CASSEALGPWEQYF. The chain carries TRBV6-1 and TRBJ2-7. CDR1 is MNHNS and CDR2 is SASEGT in the germline V gene. The length of the CDR3 is 14 residues.

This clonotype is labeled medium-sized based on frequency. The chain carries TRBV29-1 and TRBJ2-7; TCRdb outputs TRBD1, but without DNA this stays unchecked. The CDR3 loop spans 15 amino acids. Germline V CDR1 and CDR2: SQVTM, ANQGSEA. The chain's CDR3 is CSVYFLEGALDEQYF.

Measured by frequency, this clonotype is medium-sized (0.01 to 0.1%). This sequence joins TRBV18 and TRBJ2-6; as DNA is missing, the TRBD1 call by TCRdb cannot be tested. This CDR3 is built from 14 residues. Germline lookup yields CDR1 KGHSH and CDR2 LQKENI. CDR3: CASSPGAETNVLTF.

CDR3 in amino acids: CASSSPVANQPQHF. V gene TRBV6-2 or TRBV6-3 combines with J gene TRBJ1-5. Germline CDR1 and CDR2: MNHEY and SVGEGT. The CDR3 is made up of 14 amino acids.

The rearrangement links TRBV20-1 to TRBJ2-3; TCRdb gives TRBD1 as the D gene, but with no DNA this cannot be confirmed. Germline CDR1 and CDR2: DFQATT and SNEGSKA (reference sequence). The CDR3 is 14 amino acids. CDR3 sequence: CSARTGGSSDTQYF.

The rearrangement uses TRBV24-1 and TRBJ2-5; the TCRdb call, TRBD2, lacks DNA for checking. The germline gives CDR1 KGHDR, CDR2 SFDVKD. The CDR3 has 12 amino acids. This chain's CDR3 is CATSDGRETQYF.